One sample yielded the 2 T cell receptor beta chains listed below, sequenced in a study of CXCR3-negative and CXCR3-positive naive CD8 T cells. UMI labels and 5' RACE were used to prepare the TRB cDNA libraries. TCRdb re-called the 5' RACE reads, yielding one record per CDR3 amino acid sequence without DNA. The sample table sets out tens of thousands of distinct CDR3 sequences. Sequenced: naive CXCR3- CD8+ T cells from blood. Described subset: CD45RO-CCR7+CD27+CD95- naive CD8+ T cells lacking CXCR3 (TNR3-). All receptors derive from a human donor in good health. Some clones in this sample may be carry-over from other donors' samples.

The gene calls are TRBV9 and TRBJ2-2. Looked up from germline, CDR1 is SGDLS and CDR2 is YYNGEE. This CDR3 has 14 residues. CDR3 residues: CASSGGANTGELFF.

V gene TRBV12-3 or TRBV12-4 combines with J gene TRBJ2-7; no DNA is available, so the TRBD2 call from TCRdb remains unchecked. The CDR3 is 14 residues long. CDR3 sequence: CASSARDGGYEQYF.